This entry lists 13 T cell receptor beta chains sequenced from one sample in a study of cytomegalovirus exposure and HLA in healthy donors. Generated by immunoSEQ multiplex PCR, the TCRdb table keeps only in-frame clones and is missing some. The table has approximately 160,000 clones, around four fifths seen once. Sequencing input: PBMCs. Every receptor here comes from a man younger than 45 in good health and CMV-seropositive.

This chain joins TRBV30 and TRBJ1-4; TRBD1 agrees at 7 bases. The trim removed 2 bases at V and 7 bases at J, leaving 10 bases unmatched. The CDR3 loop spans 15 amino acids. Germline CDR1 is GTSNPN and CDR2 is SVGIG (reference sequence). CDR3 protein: CAWSPQGVASEKLFF. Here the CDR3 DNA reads TGTGCCTGGAGTCCTCAGGGGGTCGCTAGTGAAAAACTGTTTTTT.

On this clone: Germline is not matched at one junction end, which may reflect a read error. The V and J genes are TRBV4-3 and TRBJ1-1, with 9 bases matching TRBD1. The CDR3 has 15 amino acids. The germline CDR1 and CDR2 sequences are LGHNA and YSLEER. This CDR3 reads CASSQAGQGYTEAFF. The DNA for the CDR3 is TGCGCCAGCAGCCAGGCGGGACAGGGCTACACTGAAGCTTTTTTT.

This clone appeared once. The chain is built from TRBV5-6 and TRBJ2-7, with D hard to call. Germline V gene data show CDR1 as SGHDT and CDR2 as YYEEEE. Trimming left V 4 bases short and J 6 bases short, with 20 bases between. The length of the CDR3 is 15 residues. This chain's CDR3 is CASSLVQTLIVEQYF. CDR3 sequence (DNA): TGTGCCAGCAGCCTCGTGCAGACTCTTATTGTCGAGCAGTACTTC.

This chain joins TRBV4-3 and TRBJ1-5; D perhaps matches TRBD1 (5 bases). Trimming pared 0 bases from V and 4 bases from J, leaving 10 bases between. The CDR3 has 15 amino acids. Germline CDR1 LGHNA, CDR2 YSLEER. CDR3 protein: CASSQDRTRNQPQHF. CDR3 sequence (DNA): TGCGCCAGCAGCCAAGATAGGACAAGGAATCAGCCCCAGCATTTT.

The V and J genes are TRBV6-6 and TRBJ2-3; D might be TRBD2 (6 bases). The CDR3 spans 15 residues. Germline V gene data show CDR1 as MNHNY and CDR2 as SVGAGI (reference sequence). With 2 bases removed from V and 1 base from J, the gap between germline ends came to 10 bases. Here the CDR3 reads CASSYVGGGTDTQYF. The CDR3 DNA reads TGTGCCAGCAGTTACGTGGGCGGGGGCACAGATACGCAGTATTTT.

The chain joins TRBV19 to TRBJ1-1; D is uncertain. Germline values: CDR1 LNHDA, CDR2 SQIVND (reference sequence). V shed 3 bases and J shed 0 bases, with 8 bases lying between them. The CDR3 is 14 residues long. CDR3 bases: TGTGCCAGTAGTATGGGAGGGATGAACACTGAAGCTTTCTTT. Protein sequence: CASSMGGMNTEAFF.

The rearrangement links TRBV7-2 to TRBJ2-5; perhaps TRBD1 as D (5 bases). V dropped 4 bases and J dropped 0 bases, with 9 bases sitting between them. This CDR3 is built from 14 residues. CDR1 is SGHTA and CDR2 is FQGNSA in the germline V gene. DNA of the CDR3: TGTGCCAGCAGCTCGAGCAGGGACCAAGAGACCCAGTACTTC. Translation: CASSSSRDQETQYF.

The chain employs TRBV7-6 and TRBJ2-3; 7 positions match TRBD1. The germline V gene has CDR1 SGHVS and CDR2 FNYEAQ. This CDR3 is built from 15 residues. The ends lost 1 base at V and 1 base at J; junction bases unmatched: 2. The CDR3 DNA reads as TGTGCCAGCAGCTTAGTTGGGACAGGCACAGATACGCAGTATTTT. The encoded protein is CASSLVGTGTDTQYF.

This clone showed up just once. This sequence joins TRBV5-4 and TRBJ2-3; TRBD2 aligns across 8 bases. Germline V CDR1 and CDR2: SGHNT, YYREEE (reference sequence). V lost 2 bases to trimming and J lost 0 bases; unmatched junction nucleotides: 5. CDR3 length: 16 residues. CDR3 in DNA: TGTGCCAGCAGCTTCGGGGGGGCGTCAAGCACAGATACGCAGTATTTT. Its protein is CASSFGGASSTDTQYF.

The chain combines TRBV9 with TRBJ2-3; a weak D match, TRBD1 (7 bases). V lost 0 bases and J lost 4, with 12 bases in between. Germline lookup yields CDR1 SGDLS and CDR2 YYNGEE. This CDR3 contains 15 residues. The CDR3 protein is CASSVAQGGPDTQYF. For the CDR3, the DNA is TGTGCCAGCAGCGTAGCCCAGGGGGGCCCAGATACGCAGTATTTT.

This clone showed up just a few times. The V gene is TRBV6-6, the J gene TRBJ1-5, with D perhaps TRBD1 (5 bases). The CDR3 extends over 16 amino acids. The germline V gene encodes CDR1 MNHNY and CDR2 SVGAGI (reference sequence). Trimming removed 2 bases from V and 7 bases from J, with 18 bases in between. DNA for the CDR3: TGTGCCAGCAGTTACGCCGGGACCGGGGGAATGCAGCCCCAGCATTTT. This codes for CASSYAGTGGMQPQHF.

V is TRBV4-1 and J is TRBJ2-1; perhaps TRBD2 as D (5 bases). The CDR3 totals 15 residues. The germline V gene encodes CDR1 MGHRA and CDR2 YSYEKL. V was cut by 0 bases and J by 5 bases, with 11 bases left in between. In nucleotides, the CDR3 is TGCGCCAGCAGCCAAGAGACCCTCGGGGACAATGAGCAGTTCTTC. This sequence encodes CASSQETLGDNEQFF.

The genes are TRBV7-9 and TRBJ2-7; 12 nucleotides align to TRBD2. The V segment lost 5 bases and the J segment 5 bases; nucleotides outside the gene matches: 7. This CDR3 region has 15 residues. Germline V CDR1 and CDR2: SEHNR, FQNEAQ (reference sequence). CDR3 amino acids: CASSQLAGGSDEQYF. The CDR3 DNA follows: TGTGCCAGCAGCCAACTAGCGGGGGGAAGCGACGAGCAGTACTTC. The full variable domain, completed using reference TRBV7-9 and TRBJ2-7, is DTGVSQNPRHKITKRGQNVTFRCDPISEHNRLYWYRQTLGQGPEFLTYFQNEAQLEKSRLLSDRFSAERPKGSFSTLEIQRTEQGDSAMYLCASSQLAGGSDEQYFGPGTRLTVT.